This TCR beta chain was recorded in a study of memory CD4+ T cells and cytomegalovirus serostatus. J was trimmed by 4 bases and V by 8 bases; bases with no gene match: 13. The CDR3 runs 15 residues. CDR1 and CDR2 (germline): MDHEN, SYDVKM. The sort gate was single viable CD3+CD4+CD8-CD45RO+ cells for memory CD4+ T cells. Sequenced by immunoSEQ multiplex PCR; TCRdb stores in-frame clones only, minus some. Among roughly 45,000 clones listed, more than 60% were seen once. The chain couples TRBV28 to TRBJ1-1; 7 bases align to TRBD1. The sequence derives from an adult in good health and CMV-seronegative. What was sequenced was memory CD4+ T cells from blood. The CDR3 loop is CASAGTEIKITEAFF. The CDR3 nucleotides read TGTGCCAGCGCTGGGACAGAAATAAAAATCACTGAAGCTTTCTTT.